The clone carrying this T cell receptor (beta chain) appeared a single time. Its antigen is unidentified. Looked up from germline, CDR1 is SGHNT and CDR2 is YYREEE (reference sequence). The length of the CDR3 is 13 residues. Trimming left V 1 base short and J 4 bases short, with 8 bases between. The data were obtained in a study of cytomegalovirus exposure and HLA in healthy donors. Study-level information: In a later analysis, the 130 or so validation repertoires were reported to have used the same platform as the approximately 670 first-cohort repertoires.

This table comes from immunoSEQ multiplex PCR, and its TCRdb copy is limited to in-frame clones, with some not included. This sample has approximately 270,000 clones; less than 90% occur once, and the top ten carry around 12%. Regarding the study as a whole: Investigators reported 150 to 200 TCR beta chains as tied to cytomegalovirus.

The specimen was PBMCs. The V and J genes are TRBV5-4 and TRBJ1-1; no firm D call. The source is a man between 18 and 35 years old in good health and CMV-seropositive. The CDR3 loop is CASSLTGITEAFF. In nucleotides, the CDR3 is TGTGCCAGCAGCTTGACGGGTATCACTGAAGCTTTCTTT.